Sequencing of this T cell receptor beta chain was carried out in a study of control samples from healthy donors and cancer patients. Assay: immunoSEQ multiplex PCR; the TCRdb copy retains only in-frame clones and omits some. The table includes approximately 70,000 clones, around nine tenths detected once. The sample taken for sequencing was PBMCs. This clonotype originated in a man aged 60-69 years with colorectal cancer.

The CDR3 sequence: CASSQDYSRRNEQFF. The DNA for the CDR3 is TGTGCCAGCAGCCAAGACTACAGCCGGCGAAATGAGCAGTTCTTC. The chain has TRBV3-1 (or the pseudogene TRBV3-2) and TRBJ2-1, with D unclear. The V end was cut by 0 bases, the J end by 7 bases, with 13 bases between. The germline CDR1 and CDR2 sequences are LGHDT and YNNKEL (reference sequence). There are 15 residues in the CDR3.